A selection of T cell receptor beta chains follows, all from one sample in a study of T cells after yellow fever vaccination. In TCRdb, the 5' RACE reads were re-called with MiXCR into one record per CDR3 protein. The sample yields 250,000 or so distinct CDR3 sequences, 3.6% seen once. Sequencing used PBMCs, obtained 15 days after the yellow fever booster vaccination. The source of these receptors is a man younger than 35 who received the YFV17D yellow fever vaccine. Each CDR3 is given without its conserved first and last residue. Clone size is given for some rows only: seen once, a few or many times, or a class if the clone is expanded.

size: many
V: TRBV5-1
J: TRBJ2-2
CDR3: ASSLDNRLALNTGELF

size: many
V: TRBV7-2
J: TRBJ1-1
CDR3: ASSLGQGYTEAF

size: many
V: TRBV5-1
J: TRBJ1-1
CDR3: ASSFQGSPEAF

size: many
V: TRBV30
J: TRBJ1-5
CDR3: AWGHRGNQPQH

size: many
V: TRBV7-7
J: TRBJ1-5
CDR3: ASSLWAHNQPQH

size: many
V: TRBV29-1
J: TRBJ2-5
CDR3: SVEGGRGRVETQY

size: many
V: TRBV20-1
J: TRBJ2-1
CDR3: SARLLSSYNEQF

size: many
V: TRBV20-1
J: TRBJ1-6
CDR3: SARDSSGDEDSPLH

size: many
V: TRBV7-9
J: TRBJ1-1
CDR3: ASSTPGIRGRNTEAF

size: .
V: TRBV19
J: TRBJ1-1
CDR3: ASRRTAANTEAF

size: many
V: TRBV27
J: TRBJ1-1
CDR3: ASSSDRLLNTEAF

size: few
V: TRBV6-2/TRBV6-3
J: TRBJ1-2
CDR3: ASTNKQGIHYGYT

size: many
V: TRBV6-6
J: TRBJ1-2
CDR3: ASSNSDSSYGYT